A single sample gave rise to the 20 T cell receptor beta chains below, sequenced in a study of T cell responses to AZD1222 COVID-19 vaccine. Assay used: immunoSEQ multiplex PCR; TCRdb lists only in-frame clones, some missing. The table has about 110,000 clones, 70% to 90% seen once. This sample comprised peripheral blood, obtained on day 0 of AZD1222 vaccination. These receptors came from an adult in good health.

This chain links TRBV11-3 with TRBJ1-6; D perhaps matches TRBD1 (5 bases). This CDR3 has 17 amino acids. The germline gives CDR1 SGHNT, CDR2 YENEEA. Trimming removed 5 bases at V and 0 bases at J, with 14 bases between. The CDR3 loop is CASSPTQGDSYNSPLHF. The CDR3 DNA follows: TGTGCCAGCAGCCCTACCCAGGGAGACTCCTATAATTCACCCCTCCACTTT.

The chain links TRBV4-2 to TRBJ1-6; TRBD1 might be the D (5 bases). Trimming took 0 bases from V and 6 from J, leaving 12 bases between them. Germline CDR1 is LGHNA and CDR2 is YNFKEQ. This CDR3 region has 16 residues. The CDR3 bases are TGTGCCAGCAGCCAAGAAATCCAGGGACTTAATTCACCCCTCCACTTT. As protein: CASSQEIQGLNSPLHF.

The chain has TRBV3-1 (or the pseudogene TRBV3-2) and TRBJ1-2; 8 positions match TRBD1. J lost 4 bases, V lost 2 bases, and 21 bases had no gene match. The CDR3 runs 20 residues. Germline CDR1 and CDR2: LGHDT and YNNKEL (reference sequence). CDR3 DNA: TGTGCCAGCAGCCAAACCCCTCTGACAGGGGCCTTACCCCACCCCTATGGCTACACCTTC. It is translated as CASSQTPLTGALPHPYGYTF.

The V call is TRBV5-1, the J call TRBJ2-3; TRBD2 is a possible D gene (5 bases). CDR1 SGHRS and CDR2 YFSETQ come from the germline V gene. Trimming removed 0 bases at V and 3 bases at J, with 11 bases between. CDR3 length: 15 residues. The CDR3, as DNA: TGCGCCAGCAGCTTGGCAGCCACGGGGACAGATACGCAGTATTTT. Translating gives CASSLAATGTDTQYF.

The V gene is TRBV7-2, the J gene TRBJ1-2; D is unresolved. Germline assignment: CDR1 SGHTA and CDR2 FQGNSA. This CDR3 is 13 amino acids long. V lost 6 bases to trimming and J lost 1 base, with 9 bases between them. The CDR3 bases are TGTGCCAGCAGTGGACGGAATAACTATGGCTACACCTTC. It specifies CASSGRNNYGYTF.

The chain employs TRBV7-8 and TRBJ2-3, with a weak D call TRBD1 (5 bases). Germline CDR1 and CDR2: SGHVS and FQNEAQ. The CDR3 covers 15 residues. The V end lost 1 base, the J end lost 1 base, and 9 bases lay between the germline ends. The CDR3 DNA reads as TGTGCCAGCAGCTTAGGGGGCGCCCGCACAGATACGCAGTATTTT. It codes for CASSLGGARTDTQYF.

The rearrangement links TRBV6-1 to TRBJ1-1; D gene ambiguous. CDR3 length: 12 amino acids. Deletions cut 0 bases from V and 9 bases from J, with 8 bases between. Germline V gene lookup returns CDR1 MNHNS and CDR2 SASEGT. The CDR3, as DNA: TGTGCCAGCAGTGAAGCGGGCAGTAAAGCTTTCTTT. Translated, it gives CASSEAGSKAFF.

The CDR3 DNA reads as TGTGCCAGCTCCCCCCCCTGGCCCTCCGTTTCCTACGAGCAGTACTTC. This encodes CASSPPWPSVSYEQYF. The rearrangement links TRBV7-2 to TRBJ2-7; D not resolved. V was clipped by 8 bases and J by 1 base, with 21 bases between them. CDR1 SGHTA and CDR2 FQGNSA come from the germline V gene. This CDR3 has 16 residues.

The chain is built from TRBV5-1 and TRBJ2-6; D may be TRBD1 (5 bases). The CDR3 runs 16 residues. In germline, CDR1 is SGHRS, CDR2 YFSETQ. The ends were cut back, 3 bases at V and 0 bases at J, with 10 bases in the middle. The CDR3 here is CASSSGSNSGANVLTF. DNA for the CDR3: TGCGCCAGCAGCTCAGGGTCGAACTCTGGGGCCAACGTCCTGACTTTC.

J is TRBJ2-1 and V is TRBV7-2; 7 bases match TRBD2. The CDR3 sequence is 18 residues long. Trimming at V came to 2 bases and at J to 2 bases, leaving 12 bases not matched to a gene. Germline V gene lookup returns CDR1 SGHTA and CDR2 FQGNSA. CDR3 in amino acids: CASSLYTRRDYTYNEQFF. The CDR3 DNA reads TGTGCCAGCAGCTTATATACCCGCCGGGACTACACCTACAATGAGCAGTTCTTC.

The chain links TRBV18 to TRBJ2-1, with TRBD2 matching over 7 bases. Germline lookup yields CDR1 KGHSH and CDR2 LQKENI. The ends lost 0 bases at V and 12 bases at J; junction bases unmatched: 8. This CDR3 has 14 amino acids. CDR3 nucleotides: TGTGCCAGCTCACCACCGCCCGGGGGGTGGGCGCAGTTCTTC. Its translation is CASSPPPGGWAQFF.

The V and J genes are TRBV5-4 and TRBJ2-5, with D possibly TRBD2 on 5 matching bases. V was clipped by 0 bases and J by 0 bases, with 15 bases between them. The germline CDR1 and CDR2 sequences are SGHNT and YYREEE (reference sequence). CDR3 length: 17 amino acids. The chain's CDR3 is CASSLAGSSRYQETQYF. The CDR3 nucleotides read TGTGCCAGCAGCTTGGCTGGGTCTAGCCGATACCAAGAGACCCAGTACTTC.

The J gene is TRBJ1-6, the V gene TRBV7-9; D uncertain. Trimming stripped 5 bases from V and 7 bases from J, with 15 bases between. From germline, CDR1 is SEHNR and CDR2 FQNEAQ (reference sequence). The CDR3 length is 15 residues. CDR3 loop: CASSPRTGSNSPLHF. The CDR3 coding sequence is TGTGCCAGCAGCCCAAGGACGGGATCCAATTCACCCCTCCACTTT.

The chain carries TRBV5-1 and TRBJ2-1; 7 nucleotides agree with TRBD1. Trimming removed 1 base from V and 2 bases from J; junction bases left unmatched: 3. Germline V lookup: CDR1 SGHRS, CDR2 YFSETQ. This CDR3 comprises 15 residues. The CDR3 region is CASSLSGGTYNEQFF. CDR3 DNA: TGCGCCAGCAGCTTGTCAGGGGGTACCTACAATGAGCAGTTCTTC. The whole variable domain, remainder taken from reference TRBV5-1 and TRBJ2-1, is KAGVTQTPRYLIKTRGQQVTLSCSPISGHRSVSWYQQTPGQGLQFLFEYFSETQRNKGNFPGRFSGRQFSNSRSEMNVSTLELGDSALYLCASSLSGGTYNEQFFGPGTRLTVL.

The chain joins TRBV29-1 to TRBJ1-1; 8 bases match TRBD1. This CDR3 spans 12 amino acids. V was clipped by 4 bases and J by 4 bases; unmatched bases: 2. Germline V gene data show CDR1 as SQVTM and CDR2 as ANQGSEA. The CDR3 DNA follows: TGCAGCGTTGTGGGGACAGGCACTGAAGCTTTCTTT. Translation gives CSVVGTGTEAFF.

The chain links TRBV5-1 to TRBJ2-3; TRBD2 might be the D (7 bases). The V end lost 0 bases, the J end lost 5 bases, and 22 bases lay between the germline ends. The germline V gene encodes CDR1 SGHRS and CDR2 YFSETQ. The CDR3 runs to 18 residues. CDR3 coding DNA: TGCGCCAGCAGCTTGGGTCTATGGCGGGGGCAGCCAGGAGATACGCAGTATTTT. Residues: CASSLGLWRGQPGDTQYF.

The gene calls are TRBV6-5 and TRBJ2-3; D is unclear. The CDR3 loop spans 12 amino acids. Trimming left V 0 bases short and J 6 bases short, with 4 bases between. Germline loops: CDR1 MNHEY, CDR2 SVGAGI. The CDR3 sequence is CASSYSWDTQYF. As DNA, the CDR3 is TGTGCCAGCAGTTACTCGTGGGATACGCAGTATTTT.

The chain combines TRBV19 with TRBJ1-6, with TRBD1 as a possible D gene (6 bases). CDR1 is LNHDA, CDR2 SQIVND, per germline (reference sequence). V gave up 9 bases and J gave up 7 bases, with 13 bases separating them. The CDR3 totals 13 residues. CDR3 DNA sequence: TGTGCCAGCAGAGGACAGAGCAATTCACCCCTCCACTTT. Residues: CASRGQSNSPLHF.

J is TRBJ1-3 and V is TRBV9; 10 bases match TRBD1. The junction had 8 bases not matched to a gene; V was cut back by 4 bases and J by 1 base. The CDR3 runs 17 residues. Germline V gene sequence: CDR1 SGDLS, CDR2 YYNGEE. This CDR3 reads CASSPPGTGVSGNTIYF. The CDR3 region has the DNA TGTGCCAGCAGCCCCCCCGGGACAGGGGTTTCTGGAAACACCATATATTTT.

The rearrangement links TRBV19 to TRBJ1-1; D remains ambiguous. Germline V gives CDR1 LNHDA, CDR2 SQIVND (reference sequence). The CDR3 runs 12 residues. Trimming took off 3 bases at V and 11 bases at J, with 13 bases between the two ends. The CDR3 region has the DNA TGTGCCAGTAGTATTCCCCCGGTTGGGGCTTTCTTT. Protein sequence: CASSIPPVGAFF.